This TCR beta chain is from a study of blood T cell repertoires in COVID-19. Study overall: Samples representing acute and convalescent COVID-19 were sourced from the United States, Italy and Spain. T cells, B-cell-depleted T cells, or PBMCs provided the cDNA or gDNA that served as material.

This CDR3 is 10 amino acids long. The germline V and J ends were trimmed by 8 bases and 10 bases, with 8 bases remaining between them. Germline V gives CDR1 SNHLY, CDR2 FYNNEI. Authors' processing steps: Reference gene primer amplification in the assay estimated nucleated cell counts. Some clones are missing from TCRdb's copy, which holds only in-frame ones; the method was immunoSEQ multiplex PCR. The V and J calls and clone size come from that table; D and trimming were worked out from the DNA. The repertoire consists of about 130,000 clones, with around three quarters occurring once and the leading ten covering approximately 35%.

The V and J genes are TRBV2 and TRBJ1-4; D unclear. Sequences were obtained from peripheral blood. This clonotype was sampled from a man in his forties with active or convalescent COVID-19. CDR3 sequence (DNA): TGTGCCAGCCGAGGAGGAAAACTGTTTTTT. It specifies CASRGGKLFF.